These 16 T cell receptor beta chains came from one sample sequenced in a study of OX40 agonist ivuxolimab in advanced cancers. Clones were sequenced by immunoSEQ multiplex PCR, and TCRdb holds only the in-frame ones, with some missing. The repertoire has more than 60,000 clones, 87% of them found once; the top ten carry roughly 0.23%. This specimen was CD4+ or CD8+ T cells sorted from blood, taken in a trial of the OX40 agonist ivuxolimab. The receptor set was obtained from an adult with an advanced solid tumor such as melanoma, head and neck, liver or kidney cancer.

As regards this clone: The junction and the germline gene differ at one end; a read error may be behind it. The chain couples TRBV6-5 to TRBJ2-5; D may be TRBD1 or TRBD2 (6 bases each). From germline, CDR1 is MNHEY and CDR2 SVGAGI. This CDR3 spans 13 amino acids. The CDR3 spells CASRRDTQGTQYF. The DNA for the CDR3 is TGTGCCAGCAGGCGGGACACCCAAGGGACCCAGTACTTC.

This chain joins TRBV25-1 and TRBJ2-2; TRBD2 aligns across 9 bases. The CDR3 length is 15 residues. With V trimmed by 3 bases and J by 5 bases, 4 bases remained unmatched. Germline values: CDR1 MGHDK, CDR2 SYGVNS. As DNA, the CDR3 is TGTGCCAGCAGTGAGACTAGCGGAGGGACCGGGGAGCTGTTTTTT. This sequence encodes CASSETSGGTGELFF.

The chain recombines TRBV12-5 with TRBJ1-3, with D tentatively TRBD1 (6 bases). The V gene's germline CDR1 is LGHNT and CDR2 FRNRAP. V shed 2 bases and J shed 0 bases, with 11 bases lying between them. This CDR3 region has 16 residues. CDR3 in amino acids: CASGLRQEISGNTIYF. DNA of the CDR3: TGTGCTAGTGGTTTGAGACAGGAGATCTCTGGAAACACCATATATTTT.

CDR3 region: CSASGSNEQFF. CDR3 in DNA: TGCAGTGCGTCCGGGTCCAATGAGCAGTTCTTC. This chain connects TRBV20-1 to TRBJ2-1; D unclear. Germline V gene data show CDR1 as DFQATT and CDR2 as SNEGSKA (reference sequence). Trimming pared 6 bases from V and 6 bases from J, leaving 9 bases between. The CDR3 totals 11 residues.

The CDR3, as DNA: TGTGCCAGCAAGGGGCGGAGCTCCTACAATGAGCAGTTCTTC. Its protein product is CASKGRSSYNEQFF. The chain couples TRBV6-1 to TRBJ2-1, with a weak D call TRBD1 (5 bases). The ends were cut back, 7 bases at V and 0 bases at J, with 10 bases in the middle. The CDR3 runs to 14 residues. Germline CDR1 is MNHNS and CDR2 is SASEGT.

This rearrangement joins TRBV6-5 to TRBJ1-4, with a possible D match to TRBD1 (5 bases). This CDR3 is built from 14 residues. From germline, CDR1 is MNHEY and CDR2 SVGAGI. Trimming stripped 5 bases from V and 8 bases from J, with 15 bases between. The DNA of the CDR3 is TGTGCCAGCAGTGCAGGGTTCGGAGGCGAAAAACTGTTTTTT. It is translated as CASSAGFGGEKLFF.

This clone was seen only once. The V call is TRBV4-3, the J call TRBJ2-3; the match to TRBD2 covers 10 bases. Germline lookup yields CDR1 LGHNA and CDR2 YSLEER. The CDR3 runs to 16 residues. The trim removed 0 bases at V and 0 bases at J, leaving 0 bases unmatched. CDR3 residues: CASSQEGLASTDTQYF. CDR3 DNA sequence: TGCGCCAGCAGCCAAGAGGGACTAGCGAGCACAGATACGCAGTATTTT.

The V gene is TRBV7-3, the J gene TRBJ2-1, with 11 bases matching TRBD2. The CDR3 sequence is 15 residues long. From germline, CDR1 is SGHTA and CDR2 FQGTGA. Trimming cost V 5 bases and J 9 bases; bases outside gene matches: 9. In nucleotides, the CDR3 is TGTGCCAGCAGCCCACTAGCGGGAGTAGCGGGTGAGCAGTTCTTC. Its protein product is CASSPLAGVAGEQFF. Full variable domain (rest looked up from reference TRBV7-3 and TRBJ2-1): GAGVSQTPSNKVTEKGKYVELRCDPISGHTALYWYRQSLGQGPEFLIYFQGTGAADDSGLPNDRFFAVRPEGSVSTLKIQRTERGDSAVYLCASSPLAGVAGEQFFGPGTRLTVL.

This clone was seen a handful of times. The chain employs TRBV28 and TRBJ1-2, with TRBD1 identical over 7 bases. Trimming cost V 6 bases and J 5 bases; bases outside gene matches: 9. Germline V gives CDR1 MDHEN, CDR2 SYDVKM. The length of the CDR3 is 14 residues. The CDR3 sequence is CASRATGVSYGYTF. Here the CDR3 DNA reads TGTGCCAGCAGGGCCACAGGGGTATCGTATGGCTACACCTTC.

The V and J genes are TRBV11-3 and TRBJ2-1, with 9 bases aligning to TRBD2. Germline V gives CDR1 SGHNT, CDR2 YENEEA. The CDR3 contains 15 residues. J gave up 3 bases and V 1 base, and 1 base lay outside the gene matches. Here the CDR3 reads CASSLGSGSYNEQFF. Here the CDR3 DNA reads TGTGCCAGCAGCTTAGGTAGCGGGAGCTACAATGAGCAGTTCTTC.

The DNA for the CDR3 is TGTGCCAGCAGTTCTAGCGGCAGAGCTTCCTACGAGCAGTACTTC. Amino acid sequence: CASSSSGRASYEQYF. The rearrangement joins TRBV6-5 to TRBJ2-7, with 7 bases aligning to TRBD2. The CDR3 is made up of 15 amino acids. Germline V gene data show CDR1 as MNHEY and CDR2 as SVGAGI. Trimming at V came to 4 bases and at J to 1 base, leaving 7 bases not matched to a gene.

The chain's CDR3 is CASSPQGTVNNEQFF. Written as DNA, the CDR3 is TGTGCCAGCAGCCCCCAAGGGACGGTTAACAATGAGCAGTTCTTC. The chain joins TRBV7-9 to TRBJ2-1; the D gene could be TRBD1 or TRBD2 (5 bases each). CDR1 and CDR2 (germline): SEHNR, FQNEAQ (reference sequence). Trimming stripped 5 bases from V and 5 bases from J, with 16 bases between. The CDR3 runs 15 residues.

This chain connects TRBV10-3 to TRBJ1-1, with TRBD1 matching over 11 bases. The germline CDR1 and CDR2 sequences are ENHRY and SYGVKD. The CDR3 has 15 residues. With 0 bases clipped from V and 5 bases from J, the junction kept 2 bases outside the gene matches. In DNA, the CDR3 is TGTGCCATCAGTGAGTCGGGACAGGGGGTTACTGAAGCTTTCTTT. This codes for CAISESGQGVTEAFF.

The chain links TRBV4-1 to TRBJ1-1; a weak D match, TRBD1 (5 bases). This CDR3 is built from 14 residues. Trimming pared 1 base from V and 0 bases from J, leaving 6 bases between. Germline V gene data show CDR1 as MGHRA and CDR2 as YSYEKL. The DNA of the CDR3 is TGCGCCAGCAGCCAAGCCAGGGTGAACACTGAAGCTTTCTTT. Its translation: CASSQARVNTEAFF.

V gene TRBV5-4 combines with J gene TRBJ2-7; D not certain. The germline CDR1 and CDR2 sequences are SGHNT and YYREEE (reference sequence). CDR3 length: 14 amino acids. Trimming stripped 0 bases from V and 0 bases from J, with 7 bases between. As DNA, the CDR3 is TGTGCCAGCAGCTTGGCGGACGGCTCCTACGAGCAGTACTTC. It is translated as CASSLADGSYEQYF.

This clone was recorded once. This sequence joins TRBV28 and TRBJ1-1; a weak D match, TRBD1 (6 bases). The germline CDR1 and CDR2 sequences are MDHEN and SYDVKM. V was shortened by 6 bases and J by 2 bases, with 19 bases between the two germline ends. The CDR3 totals 16 residues. Written as DNA, the CDR3 is TGTGCCAGCAGCATCACTTGGGGGGCGAGTAACACTGAAGCTTTCTTT. Translated: CASSITWGASNTEAFF.